The 5 T cell receptor beta chains presented below share a single source sample, sequenced in a study of T cells in tuberculosis. Repertoires were generated with immunoSEQ multiplex PCR, while TCRdb's copy carries only in-frame clones and drops some. The sample shows about 24,000 clones, 95% to 96% of them seen only once. Sequenced sample: PBMCs. The source is a donor between 10 and 29 years old with latent tuberculosis or without tuberculosis infection.

The gene calls are TRBV10-3 and TRBJ1-1; D might be TRBD1 (5 bases). The CDR3 consists of 13 residues. V gave up 7 bases and J gave up 3 bases, with 12 bases separating them. Germline V gene data show CDR1 as ENHRY and CDR2 as SYGVKD. CDR3 nucleotide sequence: TGTGCCATCACGGGACTTGGGGACACTGAAGCTTTCTTT. It is translated as CAITGLGDTEAFF.

This clone was counted a few times. Other DNA sequences in the sample encode the same CDR3. The chain links TRBV4-1 to TRBJ2-1, with 12 bases that match TRBD2. Germline V CDR1 and CDR2: MGHRA, YSYEKL. The V segment lost 4 bases and the J segment 7 bases; nucleotides outside the gene matches: 5. The CDR3 totals 15 residues. In nucleotides, the CDR3 is TGCGCCAGCAGCCCTAGCGGGGGGGCTTATAATGAGCAGTTCTTC. Residues: CASSPSGGAYNEQFF.

The V and J genes are TRBV4-1 and TRBJ1-1, with 7 positions matching TRBD1. Losses at the gene ends were 3 bases for V and 0 bases for J; bases not matched to a gene: 10. The CDR3 has 17 residues. The germline V gene has CDR1 MGHRA and CDR2 YSYEKL. CDR3 sequence: CASSHHPGQTMNTEAFF. The DNA for the CDR3 is TGCGCCAGCAGCCATCATCCGGGACAGACAATGAACACTGAAGCTTTCTTT.

J is TRBJ2-2 and V is TRBV6-5; TRBD2 might be the D (6 bases). Germline CDR1 MNHEY, CDR2 SVGAGI. The germline V and J ends were trimmed by 4 bases and 6 bases, with 15 bases remaining between them. This CDR3 is built from 15 residues. CDR3 sequence (DNA): TGTGCCAGCAGTTGGGCCCCCGGGGGTTCCGGGGAGCTGTTTTTT. This codes for CASSWAPGGSGELFF.

The chain is built from TRBV12-5 and TRBJ2-2, with a possible D match to TRBD2 (5 bases). Trimming cost V 5 bases and J 7 bases, with 14 bases left between them. Germline lookup yields CDR1 LGHNT and CDR2 FRNRAP. The CDR3 contains 14 residues. In DNA, the CDR3 is TGTGCTAGTGGTACCCCGCTAGCTGGCGGGGAGCTGTTTTTT. Residues: CASGTPLAGGELFF.